This T cell receptor (beta chain) was found in a study of cytomegalovirus exposure and HLA in healthy donors. Vbeta (60) and Jbeta (13) primers were used in the PCR. Measured with immunoSEQ multiplex PCR; TCRdb has only the in-frame clones, and not every one. This table has about 150,000 clones, approximately 90% appearing once. Points from the study as a whole: Reportedly, diagnosis of cytomegalovirus status by the classifier showed high specificity and sensitivity. Most sequenced TCRs were rare (though some public TCRs occurred in many donors). Among the sequence variants, a highly shared cluster was likely an artifact of sequencing.

Note on this clone: Antigen specificity is unknown.

The CDR3 length is 15 residues. The receptor was derived from a woman in her 30s in good health and CMV-seronegative. What was sequenced was PBMCs. The chain couples TRBV21-1 to TRBJ2-5; the listed D gene, TRBD1, was not tested against the DNA. TRBV21-1 is marked as a pseudogene. The CDR3 bases are TGTGCCAGCAGCTCACGGGACAAGGATAGAGAGACCCAGTACTTC. It translates to CASSSRDKDRETQYF.